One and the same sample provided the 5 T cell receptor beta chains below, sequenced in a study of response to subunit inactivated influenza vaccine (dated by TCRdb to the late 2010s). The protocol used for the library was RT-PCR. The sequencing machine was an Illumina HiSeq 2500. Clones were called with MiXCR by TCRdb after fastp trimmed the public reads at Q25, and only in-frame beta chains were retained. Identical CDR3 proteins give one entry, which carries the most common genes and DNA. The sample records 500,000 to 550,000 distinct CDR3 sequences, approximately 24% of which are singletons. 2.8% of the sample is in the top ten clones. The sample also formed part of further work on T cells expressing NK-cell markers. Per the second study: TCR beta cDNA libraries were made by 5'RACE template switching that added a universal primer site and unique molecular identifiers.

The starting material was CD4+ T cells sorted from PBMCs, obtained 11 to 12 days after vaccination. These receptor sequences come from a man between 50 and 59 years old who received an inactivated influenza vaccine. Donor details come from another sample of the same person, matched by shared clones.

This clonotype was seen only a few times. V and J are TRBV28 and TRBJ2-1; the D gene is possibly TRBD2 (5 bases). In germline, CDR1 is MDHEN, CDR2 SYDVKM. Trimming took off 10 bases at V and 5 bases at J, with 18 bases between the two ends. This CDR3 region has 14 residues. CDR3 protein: CAIRIESGNNEQFF. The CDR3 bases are TGTGCCATTAGAATAGAGAGCGGAAACAATGAGCAGTTCTTC.

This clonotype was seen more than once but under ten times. The CDR3 here is CASSQGDRNTEAFF. CDR3 in DNA: TGTGCCAGCAGCCAGGGGGACAGGAACACTGAAGCTTTCTTT. The chain joins TRBV3-1 to TRBJ1-1; 7 bases agree with TRBD1. V lost 3 bases and J lost 1; bases outside the gene matches: 2. CDR1 and CDR2 (germline): LGHDT, YNNKEL (reference sequence). The CDR3 extends over 14 amino acids.

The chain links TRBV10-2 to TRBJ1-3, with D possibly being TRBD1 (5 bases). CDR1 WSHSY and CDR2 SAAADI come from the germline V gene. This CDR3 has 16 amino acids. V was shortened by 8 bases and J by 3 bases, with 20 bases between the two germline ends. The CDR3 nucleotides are TGCGCCAGCTCGTGGATGGGGCCCGGGGGTGGAAACACCATATATTTT. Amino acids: CASSWMGPGGGNTIYF.

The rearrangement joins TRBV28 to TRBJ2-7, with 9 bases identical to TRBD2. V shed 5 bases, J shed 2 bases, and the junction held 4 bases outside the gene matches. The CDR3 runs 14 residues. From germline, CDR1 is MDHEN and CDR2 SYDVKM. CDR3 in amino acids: CASSAAGGAYEQYF. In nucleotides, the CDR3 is TGTGCCAGCAGTGCCGCGGGGGGGGCCTACGAGCAGTACTTC.

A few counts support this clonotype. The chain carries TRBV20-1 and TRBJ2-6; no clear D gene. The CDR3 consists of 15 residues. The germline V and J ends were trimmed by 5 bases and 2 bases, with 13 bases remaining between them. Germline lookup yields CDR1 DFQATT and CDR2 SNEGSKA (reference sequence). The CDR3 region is CSAGHRSAGANVLTF. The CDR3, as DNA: TGCAGTGCTGGCCATCGGTCCGCTGGGGCCAACGTCCTGACTTTC.